This entry concerns a single TCR beta chain. Its antigen is undetermined. The V gene lost 4 bases and the J gene lost 4 bases, with 10 bases spanning the gap. Per the germline V gene, CDR1 is LNHNV and CDR2 is YYDKDF (reference sequence). The CDR3 has 13 residues. This specimen belongs to a study of monozygotic twins with cystic fibrosis. Background on the study: Library input was around 3.2 micrograms of fragmented DNA, with 15 PCR cycles.

Overall study results and limits: V usage most resembled the co-twin in 13 of 16 pairs. Clonality was generally low (median about 0.0095), higher in the most severe patients.

TCRdb's copy holds only in-frame clones and misses some; the assay was immunoSEQ multiplex PCR. The table records about 12,000 clones, around 85% of them present only once. This TCR came from a man aged 18 to 30 with cystic fibrosis. The V gene is TRBV15, the J gene TRBJ2-5; the D gene is possibly TRBD1 (6 bases). The sequenced sample was blood. In nucleotides, the CDR3 is TGTGCCACCAGCAACGGACAGAGAGAGACCCAGTACTTC. Translated, it gives CATSNGQRETQYF.